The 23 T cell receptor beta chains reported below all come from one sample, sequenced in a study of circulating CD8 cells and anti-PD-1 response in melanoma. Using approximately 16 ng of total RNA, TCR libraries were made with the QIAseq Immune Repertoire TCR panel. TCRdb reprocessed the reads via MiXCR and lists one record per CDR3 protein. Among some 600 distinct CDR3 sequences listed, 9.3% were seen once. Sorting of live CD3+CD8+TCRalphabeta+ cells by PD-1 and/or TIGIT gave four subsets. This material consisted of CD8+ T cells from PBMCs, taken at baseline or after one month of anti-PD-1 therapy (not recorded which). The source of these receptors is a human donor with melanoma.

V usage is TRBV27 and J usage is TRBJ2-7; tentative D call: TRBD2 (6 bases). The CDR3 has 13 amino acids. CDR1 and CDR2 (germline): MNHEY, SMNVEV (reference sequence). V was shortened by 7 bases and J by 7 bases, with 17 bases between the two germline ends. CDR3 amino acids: CASNAGGQGEQYF. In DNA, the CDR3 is TGTGCCAGCAACGCCGGAGGGCAGGGAGAGCAGTACTTC.

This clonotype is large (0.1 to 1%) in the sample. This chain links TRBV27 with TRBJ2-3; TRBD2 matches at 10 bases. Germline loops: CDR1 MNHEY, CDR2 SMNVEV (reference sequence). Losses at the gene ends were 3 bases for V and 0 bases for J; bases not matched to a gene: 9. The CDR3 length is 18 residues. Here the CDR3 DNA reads TGTGCCAGCAGTTTCTTTAAAAGCGGGGGGGGAAGCACAGATACGCAGTATTTT. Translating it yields CASSFFKSGGGSTDTQYF.

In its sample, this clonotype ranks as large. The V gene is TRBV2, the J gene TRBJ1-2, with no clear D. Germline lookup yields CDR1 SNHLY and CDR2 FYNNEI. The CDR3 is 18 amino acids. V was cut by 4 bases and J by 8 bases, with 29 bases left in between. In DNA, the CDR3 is TGTGCCAGCAGTGGATACTCTAGGAGGGAGCCCTTGGAGATCGGCTACACCTTC. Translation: CASSGYSRREPLEIGYTF.

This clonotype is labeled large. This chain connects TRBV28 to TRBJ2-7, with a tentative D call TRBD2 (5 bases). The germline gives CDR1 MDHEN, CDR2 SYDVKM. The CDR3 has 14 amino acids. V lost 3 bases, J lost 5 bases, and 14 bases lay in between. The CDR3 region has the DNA TGTGCCAGCAGTTTTTTTGGGAGCCCAAACGAGCAGTACTTC. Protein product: CASSFFGSPNEQYF.

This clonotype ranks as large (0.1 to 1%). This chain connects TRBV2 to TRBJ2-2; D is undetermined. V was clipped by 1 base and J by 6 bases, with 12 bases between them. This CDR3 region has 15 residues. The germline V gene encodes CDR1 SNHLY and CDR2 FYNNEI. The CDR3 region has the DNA TGTGCCAGCAGTGAAGGGATGGTGGCCCCCGGGGAGCTGTTTTTT. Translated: CASSEGMVAPGELFF.

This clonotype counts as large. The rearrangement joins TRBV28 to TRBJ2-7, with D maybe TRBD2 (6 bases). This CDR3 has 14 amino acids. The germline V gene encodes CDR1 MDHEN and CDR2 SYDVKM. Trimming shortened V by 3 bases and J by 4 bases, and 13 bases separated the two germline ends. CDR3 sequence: CASSFGASGYEQYF. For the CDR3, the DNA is TGTGCCAGCAGTTTTGGAGCCAGCGGGTACGAGCAGTACTTC.

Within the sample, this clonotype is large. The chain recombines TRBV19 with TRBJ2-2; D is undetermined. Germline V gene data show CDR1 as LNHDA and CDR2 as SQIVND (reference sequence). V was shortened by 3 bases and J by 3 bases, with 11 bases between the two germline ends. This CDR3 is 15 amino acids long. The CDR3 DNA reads TGTGCCAGTAGTATTTACGACGCTTACACCGGGGAGCTGTTTTTT. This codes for CASSIYDAYTGELFF.

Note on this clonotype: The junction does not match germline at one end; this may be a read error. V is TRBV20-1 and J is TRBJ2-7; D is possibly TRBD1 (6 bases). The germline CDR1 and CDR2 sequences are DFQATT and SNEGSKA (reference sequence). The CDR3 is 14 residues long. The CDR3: CSARNTGLSYEQCF. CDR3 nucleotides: TGCAGTGCTAGAAACACAGGGCTGTCCTACGAGCAGTGCTTC.

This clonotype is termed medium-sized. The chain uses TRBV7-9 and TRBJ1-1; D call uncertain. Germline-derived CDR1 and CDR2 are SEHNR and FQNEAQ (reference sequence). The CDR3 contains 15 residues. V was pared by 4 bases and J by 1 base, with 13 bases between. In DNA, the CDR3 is TGTGCCAGCAGCTCTCCGTTGAGGGAGAACACTGAAGCTTTCTTT. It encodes CASSSPLRENTEAFF.

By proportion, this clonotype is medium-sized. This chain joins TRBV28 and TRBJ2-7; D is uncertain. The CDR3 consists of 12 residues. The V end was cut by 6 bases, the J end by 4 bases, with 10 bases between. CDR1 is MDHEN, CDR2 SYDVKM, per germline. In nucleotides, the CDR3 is TGTGCCAGCAGCTTGGACGGTTACGAGCAGTACTTC. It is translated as CASSLDGYEQYF. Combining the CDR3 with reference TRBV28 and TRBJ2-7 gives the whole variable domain DVKVTQSSRYLVKRTGEKVFLECVQDMDHENMFWYRQDPGLGLRLIYFSYDVKMKEKGDIPEGYSVSREKKERFSLILESASTNQTSMYLCASSLDGYEQYFGPGTRLTVT.

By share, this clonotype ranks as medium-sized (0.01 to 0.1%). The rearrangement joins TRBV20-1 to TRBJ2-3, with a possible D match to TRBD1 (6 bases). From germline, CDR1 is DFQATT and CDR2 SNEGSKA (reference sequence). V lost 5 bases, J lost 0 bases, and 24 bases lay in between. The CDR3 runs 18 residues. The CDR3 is CSASQDPGGGLSTDTQYF. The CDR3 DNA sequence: TGCAGTGCTTCCCAAGACCCTGGTGGGGGCCTTAGCACAGATACGCAGTATTTT.

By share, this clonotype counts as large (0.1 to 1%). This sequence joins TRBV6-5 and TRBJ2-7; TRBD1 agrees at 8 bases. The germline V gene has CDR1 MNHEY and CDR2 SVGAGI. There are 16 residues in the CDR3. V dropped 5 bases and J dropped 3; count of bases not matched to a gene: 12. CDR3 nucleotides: TGTGCCAGCAGTCTTGACGGCAGGGGGCTGGACTACGAGCAGTACTTC. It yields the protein CASSLDGRGLDYEQYF.

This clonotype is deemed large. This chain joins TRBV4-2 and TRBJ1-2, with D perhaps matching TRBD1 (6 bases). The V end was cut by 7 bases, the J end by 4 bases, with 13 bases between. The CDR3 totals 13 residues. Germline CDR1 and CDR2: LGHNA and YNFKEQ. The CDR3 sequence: CASNPGAGYGYTF. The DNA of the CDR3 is TGTGCCAGCAATCCGGGGGCTGGCTATGGCTACACCTTC.

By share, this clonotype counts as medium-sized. The CDR3: CSARNTGLSYEQYF. For the CDR3, the DNA is TGCAGTGCTAGAAACACAGGGCTGTCCTACGAGCAGTACTTC. The V call is TRBV20-1, the J call TRBJ2-7; tentative D call: TRBD1 (6 bases). Deletions cut 2 bases from V and 1 base from J, with 12 bases between. Germline V lookup: CDR1 DFQATT, CDR2 SNEGSKA (reference sequence). The CDR3 spans 14 residues.

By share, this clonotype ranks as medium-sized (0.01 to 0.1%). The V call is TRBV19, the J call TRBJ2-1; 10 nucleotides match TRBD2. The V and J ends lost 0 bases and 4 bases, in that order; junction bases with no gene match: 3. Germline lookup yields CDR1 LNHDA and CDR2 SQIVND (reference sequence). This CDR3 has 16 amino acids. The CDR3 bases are TGTGCCAGTAGTATAGATAGCGGGGGGCCATACAATGAGCAGTTCTTC. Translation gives CASSIDSGGPYNEQFF.

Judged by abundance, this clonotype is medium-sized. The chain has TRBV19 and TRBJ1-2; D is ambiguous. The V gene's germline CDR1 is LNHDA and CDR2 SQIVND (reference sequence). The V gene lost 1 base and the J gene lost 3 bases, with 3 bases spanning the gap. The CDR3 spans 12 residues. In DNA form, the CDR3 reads TGTGCCAGTAGTATAGCACACTATGGCTACACCTTC. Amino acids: CASSIAHYGYTF.

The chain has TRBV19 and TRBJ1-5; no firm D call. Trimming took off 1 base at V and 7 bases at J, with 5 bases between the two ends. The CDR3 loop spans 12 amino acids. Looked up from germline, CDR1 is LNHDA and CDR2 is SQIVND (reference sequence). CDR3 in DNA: TGTGCCAGTAGTATAGCTTGGCAGCCCCAGCATTTT. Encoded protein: CASSIAWQPQHF.

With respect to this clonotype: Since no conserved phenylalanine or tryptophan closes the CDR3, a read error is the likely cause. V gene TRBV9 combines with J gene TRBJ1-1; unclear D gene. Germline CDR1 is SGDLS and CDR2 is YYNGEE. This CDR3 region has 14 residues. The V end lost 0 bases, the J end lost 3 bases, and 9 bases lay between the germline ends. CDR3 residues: CASSVDPAYTEAFL. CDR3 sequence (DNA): TGTGCCAGCAGCGTAGATCCGGCTTACACTGAAGCTTTCCTT.

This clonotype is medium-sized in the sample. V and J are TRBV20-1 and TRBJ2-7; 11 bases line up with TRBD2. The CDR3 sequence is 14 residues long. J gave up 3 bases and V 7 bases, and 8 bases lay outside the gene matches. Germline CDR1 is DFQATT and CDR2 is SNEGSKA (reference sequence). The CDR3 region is CSVLAGGHSYEQYF. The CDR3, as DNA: TGCAGTGTATTAGCGGGGGGGCACAGCTACGAGCAGTACTTC.

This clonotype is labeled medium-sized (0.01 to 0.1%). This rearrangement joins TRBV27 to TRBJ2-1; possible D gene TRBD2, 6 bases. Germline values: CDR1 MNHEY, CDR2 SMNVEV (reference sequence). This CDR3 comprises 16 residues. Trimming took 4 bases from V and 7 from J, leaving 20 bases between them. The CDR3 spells CASSSSGPSGRNEQFF. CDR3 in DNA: TGTGCCAGCAGTTCGTCTGGTCCGAGCGGGCGAAATGAGCAGTTCTTC.

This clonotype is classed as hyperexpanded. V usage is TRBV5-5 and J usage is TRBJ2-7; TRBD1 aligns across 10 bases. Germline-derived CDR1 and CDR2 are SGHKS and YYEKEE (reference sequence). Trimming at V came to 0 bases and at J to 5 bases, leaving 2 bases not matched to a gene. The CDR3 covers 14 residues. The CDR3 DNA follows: TGTGCCAGCAGCTTGGGGACAGGGGGTAACGAGCAGTACTTC. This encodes CASSLGTGGNEQYF.

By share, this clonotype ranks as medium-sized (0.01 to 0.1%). The CDR3: CSANDQGGDTQYF. In DNA form, the CDR3 reads TGCAGTGCTAACGACCAGGGAGGAGATACGCAGTATTTT. This chain connects TRBV20-1 to TRBJ2-3, with TRBD2 as a possible D gene (6 bases). V was cut by 4 bases and J by 5 bases, with 13 bases left in between. CDR1 and CDR2 from the germline V gene are DFQATT and SNEGSKA (reference sequence). This CDR3 has 13 residues.

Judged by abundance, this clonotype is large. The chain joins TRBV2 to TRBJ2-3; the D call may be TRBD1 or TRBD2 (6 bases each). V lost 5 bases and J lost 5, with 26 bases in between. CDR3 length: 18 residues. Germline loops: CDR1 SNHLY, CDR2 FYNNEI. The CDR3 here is CASSWDRTGAAVLDTQYF. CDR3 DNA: TGTGCCAGCAGTTGGGATCGGACGGGGGCTGCGGTCTTAGATACGCAGTATTTT.